This TCR beta chain was documented in a study of T cell responses to AZD1222 COVID-19 vaccine. Overall study findings and caveats: Clonal diversity was possibly underestimated; the donors were predominantly white British and more often female.

Libraries were prepared by immunoSEQ multiplex PCR; TCRdb keeps only in-frame clonotypes and omits some of them. The data contain just over 150,000 clones, 80% to 90% of them singletons. A remark on this clone: Its antigen is currently unknown.

The CDR3 runs 13 residues. The ends were cut back, 7 bases at V and 4 bases at J, with 14 bases in the middle. This specimen consisted of peripheral blood, obtained after recovery from COVID-19. The receptor was derived from an adult who had recovered from COVID-19. The chain has TRBV23-1 and TRBJ2-7; D could derive from TRBD1 or TRBD2 (5 bases each). TRBV23-1 is designated an ORF whose function remains uncertain. In DNA, the CDR3 is TGCGCCAGCACCAGGGCGGGTTGGTACGAGCAGTACTTC. This codes for CASTRAGWYEQYF.